This T cell receptor (beta chain) was captured by sequencing in a study of T cell responses to AZD1222 COVID-19 vaccine. Study conclusions and caveats: Regions 160-218 and 743-854 dominated among vaccine-associated CD4 TCRs spanning spike. No day 14 peak samples; only post-peak repertoires were characterized. It should be noted that donors were predominantly white British and more often female, and clonal diversity was possibly underestimated.

The length of the CDR3 is 15 residues. As regards this clone: Antigen specificity is unknown.

Libraries were prepared by immunoSEQ multiplex PCR; TCRdb keeps only in-frame clonotypes and omits some of them. The table records around 150,000 clones, about 92% of them present only once. The gene calls are TRBV21-1 and TRBJ1-2. TRBV21-1 counts as a pseudogene. The specimen was peripheral blood, collected 28 days after the second AZD1222 dose. The sequence came from an adult who received the AZD1222 COVID-19 vaccine. The CDR3 loop is CASSRRTPGKGGYTF. CDR3 bases: TGTGCCAGCAGCCGCCGGACGCCGGGGAAGGGTGGCTACACCTTC.